Each of the 9 T cell receptor beta chains below was sequenced from the same sample in a study of human thymus T cells. Libraries were prepared by immunoSEQ multiplex PCR; TCRdb keeps only in-frame clonotypes and omits some of them. The table records around 120,000 clones, about 94% of them present only once. The thymus tissue came from resections taken during corrective heart surgery. Sample: thymus tissue. The source is a boy younger than two with a congenital heart defect but otherwise immunologically healthy.

The gene calls are TRBV4-2 and TRBJ1-2; D is undetermined. The CDR3 runs to 15 residues. CDR1 is LGHNA, CDR2 YNFKEQ, per germline. Between the trimmed V and J ends, which lost 2 bases and 6 bases, there was a span of 16 bases. The DNA of the CDR3 is TGTGCCAGCAGCCAATCCTTCGGGGAAGGCAATGGCTACACCTTC. Translated: CASSQSFGEGNGYTF.

J is TRBJ1-2 and V is TRBV7-2; no clear D. Trimming cost V 4 bases and J 7 bases, with 7 bases left between them. This CDR3 comprises 11 residues. Germline CDR1 SGHTA, CDR2 FQGNSA. Here the CDR3 reads CASSSLSGYTF. DNA of the CDR3: TGTGCCAGCAGCTCGCTTAGTGGCTACACCTTC.

V is TRBV30 and J is TRBJ2-3; the D call may be TRBD1 or TRBD2 (6 bases each). This CDR3 is built from 14 residues. Germline V lookup: CDR1 GTSNPN, CDR2 SVGIG (reference sequence). Between the trimmed V and J ends, which lost 2 bases and 2 bases, there was a span of 11 bases. CDR3 DNA sequence: TGTGCCTGGAGTCAGGGGAGGTTCACAGATACGCAGTATTTT. It is translated as CAWSQGRFTDTQYF.

The gene calls are TRBV27 and TRBJ2-2, with TRBD2 identical over 13 bases. The CDR3 is 17 residues long. Germline CDR1 reads MNHEY; CDR2 reads SMNVEV (reference sequence). Trimming removed 5 bases from V and 5 bases from J; junction bases left unmatched: 8. The CDR3 region has the DNA TGTGCCAGCAGTGCGACTAGCGGGGGGCCGGGGACCGGGGAGCTGTTTTTT. This encodes CASSATSGGPGTGELFF.

The sample holds one count of this clone. Other nucleotide sequences from this sample produce the same CDR3. The chain couples TRBV28 to TRBJ2-1, with TRBD2 as a possible D gene (6 bases). V was pared by 5 bases and J by 2 bases, with 10 bases between. Per germline, CDR1 MDHEN and CDR2 SYDVKM. This CDR3 has 14 amino acids. CDR3 residues: CASSRDSPYNEQFF. The DNA for the CDR3 is TGTGCCAGCAGTCGGGACTCCCCCTACAATGAGCAGTTCTTC.

The gene calls are TRBV28 and TRBJ1-2, with TRBD1 matching 10 bases. The germline CDR1 and CDR2 sequences are MDHEN and SYDVKM. With V trimmed by 5 bases and J by 6 bases, 6 bases remained unmatched. The CDR3 loop spans 14 amino acids. The CDR3 here is CASSRTGGEDGYTF. The CDR3 bases are TGTGCCAGCAGTCGGACAGGGGGGGAGGATGGCTACACCTTC.

The rearrangement joins TRBV6-6 to TRBJ1-4; 9 bases agree with TRBD1. Per germline, CDR1 MNHNY and CDR2 SVGAGI (reference sequence). The V segment lost 2 bases and the J segment 8 bases; nucleotides outside the gene matches: 6. The CDR3 extends over 15 amino acids. CDR3 bases: TGTGCCAGCAGTTACCGACCGGACAGGGGAGAAAAACTGTTTTTT. It yields the protein CASSYRPDRGEKLFF.

The chain employs TRBV28 and TRBJ1-2; no definite D call. Germline CDR1 reads MDHEN; CDR2 reads SYDVKM. V gave up 3 bases and J gave up 0 bases, with 8 bases separating them. The CDR3 length is 14 residues. The CDR3 here is CASSFCRANYGYTF. DNA for the CDR3: TGTGCCAGCAGTTTTTGCCGTGCTAACTATGGCTACACCTTC.

This chain connects TRBV5-6 to TRBJ2-1; 8 bases align to TRBD2. CDR3 size: 15 residues. Germline trimming cut 0 bases from V and 5 bases from J; bases unmatched to any gene: 4. Germline lookup yields CDR1 SGHDT and CDR2 YYEEEE. The CDR3: CASSLAGGPDNEQFF. In nucleotides, the CDR3 is TGTGCCAGCAGCTTGGCGGGGGGGCCGGACAATGAGCAGTTCTTC. The entire variable domain, with the rest obtained from reference TRBV5-6 and TRBJ2-1, is as follows: DAGVTQSPTHLIKTRGQQVTLRCSPKSGHDTVSWYQQALGQGPQFIFQYYEEEERQRGNFPDRFSGHQFPNYSSELNVNALLLGDSALYLCASSLAGGPDNEQFFGPGTRLTVL.